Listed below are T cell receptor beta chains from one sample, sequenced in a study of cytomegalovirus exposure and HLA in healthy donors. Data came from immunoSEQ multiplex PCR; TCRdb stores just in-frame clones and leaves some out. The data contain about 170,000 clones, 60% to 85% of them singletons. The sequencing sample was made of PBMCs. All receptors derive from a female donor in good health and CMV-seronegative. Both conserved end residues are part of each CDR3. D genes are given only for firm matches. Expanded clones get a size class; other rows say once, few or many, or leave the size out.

CDR3 protein: CASNGLAGVRDTQYF; CDR3 DNA: TGTGCCAGCAACGGACTAGCGGGAGTACGAGATACGCAGTATTTT; clone size: NA; J gene: TRBJ2-3; CDR3 length: 15; V gene: TRBV2; D gene: TRBD2
CDR3 protein: CASSLQGRDTEAFF; CDR3 DNA: TGTGCCAGCAGCTTGCAGGGGAGGGACACTGAAGCTTTCTTT; clone size: few; J gene: TRBJ1-1; CDR3 length: 14; V gene: TRBV5-4; D gene: NA
CDR3 protein: CASSGGTSGRYEQYF; CDR3 DNA: TGTGCCAGCAGCGGAGGGACTAGCGGTAGATACGAGCAGTACTTC; clone size: NA; J gene: TRBJ2-7; CDR3 length: 15; V gene: TRBV9; D gene: TRBD2
CDR3 protein: CASSYGQGILEYGYTF; CDR3 DNA: TGTGCCAGCAGTTACGGACAGGGGATTTTGGAATATGGCTACACCTTC; clone size: few; J gene: TRBJ1-2; CDR3 length: 16; V gene: TRBV6-5; D gene: TRBD1
CDR3 protein: CASSLVPGNYGYTF; CDR3 DNA: TGCGCCAGCAGCTTGGTGCCAGGAAACTATGGCTACACCTTC; clone size: few; J gene: TRBJ1-2; CDR3 length: 14; V gene: TRBV5-1; D gene: NA
CDR3 protein: CASSPPGNEQFF; CDR3 DNA: TGTGCCAGCAGCCCCCCGGGAAATGAGCAGTTCTTC; clone size: NA; J gene: TRBJ2-1; CDR3 length: 12; V gene: TRBV7-3; D gene: NA
CDR3 protein: CASSLARGNYGYTF; CDR3 DNA: TGTGCCAGCAGCTTAGCACGGGGGAACTATGGCTACACCTTC; clone size: NA; J gene: TRBJ1-2; CDR3 length: 14; V gene: TRBV7-8; D gene: NA
CDR3 protein: CASSVEGNTEAFF; CDR3 DNA: TGTGCCAGCAGTGTAGAGGGTAACACTGAAGCTTTCTTT; clone size: few; J gene: TRBJ1-1; CDR3 length: 13; V gene: TRBV2; D gene: NA
CDR3 protein: CASRPTGVGANVLTF; CDR3 DNA: TGCGCCAGCAGGCCTACAGGGGTTGGGGCCAACGTCCTGACTTTC; clone size: NA; J gene: TRBJ2-6; CDR3 length: 15; V gene: TRBV4-1; D gene: TRBD1
CDR3 protein: CASSLDEADVLLGSGANVLTF; CDR3 DNA: TGTGCCAGCAGCTTGGATGAAGCGGACGTACTCCTAGGCTCTGGGGCCAACGTCCTGACTTTC; clone size: NA; J gene: TRBJ2-6; CDR3 length: 21; V gene: TRBV7-6; D gene: NA
CDR3 protein: CASSSLPGTQYF; CDR3 DNA: TGTGCCAGCAGTTCCCTACCGGGGACCCAGTACTTC; clone size: NA; J gene: TRBJ2-5; CDR3 length: 12; V gene: TRBV27; D gene: NA
CDR3 protein: CASSPDRGTYEQYF; CDR3 DNA: TGTGCTAGCAGCCCCGACAGGGGCACCTACGAGCAGTACTTC; clone size: NA; J gene: TRBJ2-7; CDR3 length: 14; V gene: TRBV7-7; D gene: TRBD1
CDR3 protein: CASSYDLAGVGETQYF; CDR3 DNA: TGCGCCAGCAGTTATGATCTAGCGGGAGTTGGAGAGACCCAGTACTTC; clone size: NA; J gene: TRBJ2-5; CDR3 length: 16; V gene: TRBV5-1; D gene: TRBD2
CDR3 protein: CASSRQMAGELFF; CDR3 DNA: TGTGCCAGCAGTAGACAGATGGCCGGGGAGCTGTTTTTT; clone size: NA; J gene: TRBJ2-2; CDR3 length: 13; V gene: TRBV25-1; D gene: NA
CDR3 protein: CAISFDRGEAFF; CDR3 DNA: TGTGCCATCAGTTTTGACAGGGGTGAAGCTTTCTTT; clone size: NA; J gene: TRBJ1-1; CDR3 length: 12; V gene: TRBV10-3; D gene: TRBD1
CDR3 protein: CAWSLRDRDHEQYF; CDR3 DNA: TGTGCCTGGAGCCTCCGGGACAGGGACCACGAGCAGTACTTC; clone size: NA; J gene: TRBJ2-7; CDR3 length: 14; V gene: TRBV30; D gene: TRBD1
CDR3 protein: CSAHRENTEAFF; CDR3 DNA: TGCAGCGCACACAGGGAGAACACTGAAGCTTTCTTT; clone size: NA; J gene: TRBJ1-1; CDR3 length: 12; V gene: TRBV29-1; D gene: NA
CDR3 protein: CATTPEFLNTGELFF; CDR3 DNA: TGTGCCACCACCCCAGAATTCTTGAACACCGGGGAGCTGTTTTTT; clone size: NA; J gene: TRBJ2-2; CDR3 length: 15; V gene: TRBV2; D gene: NA
CDR3 protein: CASSLSRDSNTEAFF; CDR3 DNA: TGTGCCAGCAGCTTATCCCGGGACAGTAACACTGAAGCTTTCTTT; clone size: NA; J gene: TRBJ1-1; CDR3 length: 15; V gene: TRBV7-2; D gene: TRBD1
CDR3 protein: CARGGRGRTGELFF; CDR3 DNA: TGTGCCAGAGGGGGCAGGGGGCGGACCGGGGAGCTGTTTTTT; clone size: NA; J gene: TRBJ2-2; CDR3 length: 14; V gene: TRBV6-5; D gene: TRBD1
CDR3 protein: CAWSPPVIF; CDR3 DNA: TGTGCCTGGAGTCCCCCGGTAATCTTC; clone size: NA; J gene: TRBJ1-2; CDR3 length: 9; V gene: TRBV30; D gene: NA
CDR3 protein: CASSIDPLGATQYF; CDR3 DNA: TGTGCCAGTAGTATAGACCCTCTAGGGGCTACGCAGTATTTT; clone size: few; J gene: TRBJ2-3; CDR3 length: 14; V gene: TRBV19; D gene: NA
CDR3 protein: CASSYPGTGEAFF; CDR3 DNA: TGTGCCAGCAGTTACCCCGGGACAGGCGAAGCTTTCTTT; clone size: once; J gene: TRBJ1-1; CDR3 length: 13; V gene: TRBV6-5; D gene: TRBD1
CDR3 protein: CASMGGIGTEAFF; CDR3 DNA: TGTGCCAGCATGGGGGGAATAGGCACTGAAGCTTTCTTT; clone size: NA; J gene: TRBJ1-1; CDR3 length: 13; V gene: TRBV28; D gene: NA
CDR3 protein: CASSTGLADNEQFF; CDR3 DNA: TGTGCCAGCAGCACTGGACTAGCGGACAATGAGCAGTTCTTC; clone size: NA; J gene: TRBJ2-1; CDR3 length: 14; V gene: TRBV7-7; D gene: TRBD2
CDR3 protein: CASSPPGGLAEAFF; CDR3 DNA: TGTGCCAGCTCACCACCCGGGGGTCTGGCTGAAGCTTTCTTT; clone size: NA; J gene: TRBJ1-1; CDR3 length: 14; V gene: TRBV18; D gene: NA
CDR3 protein: CASSDRDRTGELFF; CDR3 DNA: TGTGCCAGCAGCGACAGGGATCGAACCGGGGAGCTGTTTTTT; clone size: NA; J gene: TRBJ2-2; CDR3 length: 14; V gene: TRBV7-9; D gene: TRBD1
CDR3 protein: CASSLERQGAAHF; CDR3 DNA: TGTGCCAGCAGCTTAGAGAGACAGGGGGCCGCCCATTTC; clone size: few; J gene: TRBJ1-2; CDR3 length: 13; V gene: TRBV11-2; D gene: TRBD1
CDR3 protein: CSVEEQGNTEAFF; CDR3 DNA: TGCAGCGTTGAAGAACAGGGGAACACTGAAGCTTTCTTT; clone size: once; J gene: TRBJ1-1; CDR3 length: 13; V gene: TRBV29-1; D gene: NA